The entry below describes one T cell receptor (beta chain). Antigen: not known. The record originates from a study of a mutant IDH1 vaccine in newly diagnosed glioma. Time point in this sample: week 35, safety follow-up. The study gave 300 ug of mutant IDH1 20-mer peptide per vaccine dose, with topical imiquimod. V lost 4 bases, J lost 3 bases, and 6 bases lay in between. Germline assignment: CDR1 SGDLS and CDR2 YYNGEE. The CDR3 consists of 12 residues. Some clones are missing from TCRdb's copy, which holds only in-frame ones; the method was immunoSEQ multiplex PCR. The table has 65,000 to 85,000 clones, around 90% seen once.

This clonotype originated in a man aged 25 to 45 with glioma. The chain carries TRBV9 and TRBJ2-3, with D unresolved. The sample in question was PBMCs, obtained from a glioma patient whose treatment included an IDH1 peptide vaccine. In DNA form, the CDR3 reads TGTGCCAGCAGCCCCTGGACAGATACGCAGTATTTT. Protein product: CASSPWTDTQYF.